The source of this T cell receptor beta chain is a study of PD-1 blockade in classical Hodgkin lymphoma (TCRdb year 2020). Regarding the study in general: Nivolumab dosing was 3 mg/kg intravenously every 2 weeks, continuing until either disease progression or unacceptable toxicity. The study used CyTOF and TCR beta sequencing to define a peripheral blood immune signature of response to PD-1 blockade in classical Hodgkin lymphoma.

What the work shows at the level of the full study, not this receptor alone: Lower diversity was observed in patients in whom nivolumab was started less than 1 year after ASCT, and these patients were excluded from later analyses so that confounding by immune reconstitution would be avoided. Baseline TCR diversity was reported as lower in newly diagnosed patients than in healthy donors, and lower still in relapsed/refractory patients. Baseline diversity similar to that of newly diagnosed patients was observed in trial patients achieving complete response, whereas significantly lower diversity was observed in partial responders and progressors. The study was limited to a single clinical trial cohort, and causes of repertoire differences, possibly disease activity or prior therapy, remained undefined. A significant rise by C4D1 was seen in CD4+ but not CD8+ TCR diversity (p=0.0027 vs p=0.16), with the rise being most apparent in complete responders (p=0.02).

Genomic DNA was extracted with the Qiagen DNeasy kit from unsorted PBMCs and from negatively selected CD4+ and CD8+ fractions. TCR beta CDR3 regions were amplified by immunoSEQ multiplex PCR using primers annealing to V and J segments. A synthetic immune receptor repertoire was used to minimize amplification bias, and remaining bias was computationally removed after sequencing. On the study's bioinformatics: Custom Python scripts were used to quantify repertoire diversity as the Shannon entropy index. Unsorted, CD4+ and CD8+ repertoires were analyzed separately, except in combined analyses where CD4+ and CD8+ sequences were merged in silico. A clone counted as expanded when the clone's frequency after treatment rose at least 2-fold relative to C1D1, and clones undetected at baseline were given a pseudocount of 0.5. Clones with 0 or 1 copy at C1D1 were classified as singleton clones, and clones with 2 or more copies were classified as non-singleton clones. Clones expanded in unsorted samples were assigned a CD4+, CD8+ or unknown annotation through matching of protein sequences in sorted samples from the same patient. Wilcoxon tests were applied to paired samples to test diversity changes from C1D1 to C4D1. TCRdb holds this immuneACCESS table with in-frame rearrangements only. Some clones are missing; in checked studies, unresolved V genes explain under half, and the rest has no known cause. The V and J calls and clone size come from that table; D and trimming were worked out from the DNA. Counted in this sample were about 20,000 clones; approximately 88% of them appeared once. 7.3% of the sample goes to the ten largest clones.

The sample's time point, from its label and the paper: cycle 4 day 1 (C4D1), after 5 to 7 weeks of nivolumab. Relapse after autologous stem cell transplantation had occurred in all trial patients, and cohorts A, B and C were distinguished by prior brentuximab vedotin exposure. Using a Miltenyi CD8+ T cell isolation kit, CD8+ T cells were purified from thawed PBMCs through magnetic negative selection. The trial cohort comprised 60 or so patients with relapsed/refractory classical Hodgkin lymphoma whose best overall responses were complete response, partial response or progressive disease. In the multi-cohort phase II CheckMate 205 trial, trial patients received single-agent nivolumab. An independent review committee assessed best overall response by applying the 2007 International Working Group response criteria. Trial PBMCs were collected immediately before nivolumab initiation (C1D1) and during therapy at cycle 2 day 1 and cycle 4 day 1. Peripheral blood was collected in 8 mL Vacutainer Cell Preparation Tubes, from which PBMCs were isolated by centrifugation and then cryopreserved. Purified CD4+ and CD8+ fractions were generated only in cases for which an additional PBMC sample was available. Magnetically labelled cells were removed on LS columns in a quadroMACS separator, and the flow-through was retained as the purified fraction.

This clone was recorded only once. This clone's antigen is unknown. No much larger clone is present one base from it, and per-base qualities are unavailable. Specimen: CD8+ T cells from blood, collected before the fourth cycle of nivolumab. The clonotype comes from a human donor with classical Hodgkin lymphoma.

CDR3 sequence: CASSVGGGSGNTIYF. Here is the DNA: TGTGCCAGCAGCGTGGGCGGGGGCTCTGGAAACACCATATATTTT. Here the chain combines TRBV9 and TRBJ1-3; TRBD1 is a weak D gene call, 5 bases matching. The germline V gene specifies SGDLS as CDR1 and YYNGEE as CDR2. Counted from cysteine to phenylalanine, this CDR3 has 15 amino acids. CDR3 DNA only is kept here, 45 bases in frame from base 1. V and J lose 2 bases and 0 bases, and a span of 9 bases separates them.